This T cell receptor (beta chain) comes out of a study of T cells in Graves' hyperthyroidism and ophthalmopathy. CDR1 is MNHGY, CDR2 SVAAGI, per germline. V was pared by 7 bases and J by 2 bases, with 9 bases between. There are 13 residues in the CDR3. RNA transcripts provided the source from which TCR beta CDR3 regions were amplified. The study used the HTBI primer set for a first-round RT-PCR of the TCR CDR3. TCRdb redid the calling of the multiplex PCR reads with MiXCR, one entry per CDR3 protein. This sample has 200,000 to 250,000 distinct CDR3 sequences; about a sixth occur once, and the top ten carry roughly 50%.

The TCR originated in a man aged 50-60 years with Graves' hyperthyroidism. Sequenced: blood. The rearrangement uses TRBV6-9 and TRBJ2-1; D remains ambiguous. The CDR3, as DNA: TGTGCCAGCACTTCAGAGACCTACAATGAGCAGTTCTTC. It codes for CASTSETYNEQFF.